The 29 T cell receptor beta chains reported below all come from one sample, sequenced in a study of T cells in Graves' hyperthyroidism and ophthalmopathy. TCR beta CDR3 sequences were amplified from RNA transcripts. Using the HTBI primer set, a first-round RT-PCR was run on the TCR CDR3. TCRdb reanalysed the multiplex PCR reads using MiXCR and keeps one entry per CDR3 protein. The sample holds approximately 210,000 distinct CDR3 sequences, 17% seen once. The sequencing sample was made of blood. All receptors derive from a man aged 50 to 60 with Graves' hyperthyroidism.

This clonotype has at least ten counts. The chain combines TRBV28 with TRBJ2-2; D remains ambiguous. V was pared by 7 bases and J by 2 bases, with 11 bases between. CDR1 is MDHEN, CDR2 SYDVKM, per germline. This CDR3 comprises 14 residues. In DNA, the CDR3 is TGTGCCAGCATCGTAGGAACTAACACCGGGGAGCTGTTTTTT. Protein product: CASIVGTNTGELFF.

The table lists this clonotype with many counts. This sequence joins TRBV3-1 and TRBJ2-3; D gene unclear. Germline CDR1 reads LGHDT; CDR2 reads YNNKEL (reference sequence). The germline V and J ends were trimmed by 8 bases and 2 bases, with 5 bases remaining between them. The CDR3 has 11 amino acids. CDR3 bases: TGTGCCAGCTCCATCACAGATACGCAGTATTTT. The encoded protein is CASSITDTQYF.

J is TRBJ1-1 and V is TRBV25-1; weak D call: TRBD1 (6 bases). Germline CDR1 reads MGHDK; CDR2 reads SYGVNS. V lost 1 base, J lost 4 bases, and 10 bases lay in between. This CDR3 comprises 14 residues. The CDR3 reads CASSELLGATEAFF. For the CDR3, the DNA is TGTGCCAGCAGTGAATTATTGGGGGCCACTGAAGCTTTCTTT. The full variable domain, in which reference TRBV25-1 and TRBJ1-1 provide the parts outside the CDR3, is EADIYQTPRYLVIGTGKKITLECSQTMGHDKMYWYQQDPGMELHLIHYSYGVNSTEKGDLSSESTVSRIRTEHFPLTLESARPSHTSQYLCASSELLGATEAFFGQGTRLTVV.

This clonotype was picked up many times. The chain recombines TRBV7-9 with TRBJ2-1; 9 positions agree with TRBD2. Trimming took 5 bases from V and 1 from J; bases not matched to a gene: 6. Germline V CDR1 and CDR2: SEHNR, FQNEAQ (reference sequence). This CDR3 spans 16 amino acids. The CDR3: CASSPTSGPSYNEQFF. The CDR3 region has the DNA TGTGCCAGCAGCCCCACTAGCGGGCCGTCCTACAATGAGCAGTTCTTC.

This clonotype was seen at least ten times. The chain has TRBV5-1 and TRBJ2-1, with 13 bases fitting TRBD2. The CDR3 spans 16 residues. Trimming took 4 bases from V and 3 from J; bases not matched to a gene: 4. Per germline, CDR1 SGHRS and CDR2 YFSETQ. In nucleotides, the CDR3 is TGCGCCAGCAGCCCGGGGACTAGCGGGAACTACAATGAGCAGTTCTTC. Protein sequence: CASSPGTSGNYNEQFF.

A word on this clonotype: A read error may be the cause here, since a much bigger clone is one base away. V is TRBV7-8 and J is TRBJ1-1, with no clear D. The CDR3 length is 16 residues. CDR1 SGHVS and CDR2 FQNEAQ come from the germline V gene. The CDR3 loop reads CASSLESRLMNTVAFF. The CDR3 DNA reads TGTGCCAGCAGCTTGGAGAGTCGGCTAATGAACACTGTAGCTTTCTTT.

This clonotype was observed many times. The chain links TRBV29-1 to TRBJ2-7; tentatively, D is TRBD1 (6 bases). V dropped 4 bases and J dropped 3 bases, with 10 bases sitting between them. This CDR3 has 12 residues. Germline V lookup: CDR1 SQVTM, CDR2 ANQGSEA. The CDR3 protein is CSVGEGDYEQYF. The CDR3 DNA sequence: TGCAGCGTTGGAGAGGGGGACTACGAGCAGTACTTC.

This clonotype has at least ten counts. V is TRBV2 and J is TRBJ1-4; D remains ambiguous. The CDR3 extends over 13 amino acids. V lost 4 bases to trimming and J lost 6 bases, with 9 bases between them. Germline CDR1 reads SNHLY; CDR2 reads FYNNEI. The CDR3 DNA reads TGTGCCAGCAGTGTGGAGGGAGATGAAAAACTGTTTTTT. Its protein is CASSVEGDEKLFF.

This chain uses TRBV20-1 with TRBJ2-7; a weak D match, TRBD2 (5 bases). Trimming pared 6 bases from V and 0 bases from J, leaving 18 bases between. Germline-derived CDR1 and CDR2 are DFQATT and SNEGSKA (reference sequence). The length of the CDR3 is 15 residues. The CDR3 region is CSAPPRPGNSYEQYF. CDR3 DNA sequence: TGCAGTGCGCCCCCGAGGCCGGGGAACTCCTACGAGCAGTACTTC.

The sample holds a few counts of this clonotype. J is TRBJ2-2 and V is TRBV12-3 or TRBV12-4, with TRBD2 identical over 11 bases. V dropped 6 bases and J dropped 8; count of bases not matched to a gene: 14. CDR3 length: 17 residues. CDR3 protein: CASRQTGTSGVSGELFF. DNA for the CDR3: TGTGCCAGCAGGCAGACGGGGACTAGCGGCGTGTCAGGGGAGCTGTTTTTT.

The gene calls are TRBV12-3 or TRBV12-4 and TRBJ1-1, with D possibly being TRBD1 (5 bases). Trimming stripped 8 bases from V and 5 bases from J, with 9 bases between. This CDR3 is built from 11 residues. The CDR3, as DNA: TGTGCCAGCTTTAGGGGTACTGAAGCTTTCTTT. Translated: CASFRGTEAFF.

A few counts support this clonotype. The chain links TRBV5-1 to TRBJ2-5; D is perhaps TRBD2 (6 bases). The CDR3 extends over 16 amino acids. Trimming took off 4 bases at V and 1 base at J, with 17 bases between the two ends. CDR1 SGHRS and CDR2 YFSETQ come from the germline V gene. For the CDR3, the DNA is TGCGCCAGCAGCCGGGGGACTTCGCTGATCCAAGAGACCCAGTACTTC. It specifies CASSRGTSLIQETQYF.

This clonotype was observed at least ten times. This chain joins TRBV11-2 and TRBJ1-2, with 8 nucleotides matching TRBD1. Germline assignment: CDR1 SGHAT and CDR2 FQNNGV. Trimming removed 0 bases from V and 5 bases from J; junction bases left unmatched: 8. This CDR3 is 16 amino acids long. CDR3 nucleotide sequence: TGTGCCAGCAGCTTAGAACCAGGGGGCCATTCGTATGGCTACACCTTC. This gives the protein CASSLEPGGHSYGYTF. Variable domain in full (rest from reference TRBV11-2 and TRBJ1-2): EAGVAQSPRYKIIEKRQSVAFWCNPISGHATLYWYQQILGQGPKLLIQFQNNGVVDDSQLPKDRFSAERLKGVDSTLKIQPAKLEDSAVYLCASSLEPGGHSYGYTFGSGTRLTVV.

This clonotype turned up a few times. V and J are TRBV11-2 and TRBJ2-5; no definite D call. Germline CDR1 SGHAT, CDR2 FQNNGV. Trimming removed 5 bases from V and 4 bases from J, with 8 bases in between. CDR3 length: 12 amino acids. CDR3: CASSRPAETQYF. The CDR3 nucleotides are TGTGCCAGCAGCCGCCCGGCAGAGACCCAGTACTTC.

The sample holds many counts of this clonotype. The CDR3 sequence: CASSVGASGRETQYF. The DNA for the CDR3 is TGTGCCAGCAGCGTCGGAGCTAGCGGGAGAGAGACCCAGTACTTC. The chain links TRBV9 to TRBJ2-5; TRBD2 agrees at 10 bases. Germline V gives CDR1 SGDLS, CDR2 YYNGEE. CDR3 size: 15 residues. The V gene end was trimmed by 2 bases and the J gene end by 4 bases; junction bases not matched to a gene: 5.

The chain employs TRBV20-1 and TRBJ2-1; the match to TRBD2 covers 7 bases. The CDR3 loop spans 16 amino acids. Per germline, CDR1 DFQATT and CDR2 SNEGSKA (reference sequence). Trimming took 1 base from V and 10 from J; bases not matched to a gene: 16. Here the CDR3 DNA reads TGCAGTGCTAGAGGACCCCAGCCTAGCGGAGCGGGGGAGCAGTTCTTC. Protein sequence: CSARGPQPSGAGEQFF.

The chain uses TRBV9 and TRBJ1-2, with 10 bases identical to TRBD1. CDR1 and CDR2 (germline): SGDLS, YYNGEE. There are 14 residues in the CDR3. V was pared by 0 bases and J by 7 bases, with 3 bases of the junction left unmatched. The CDR3 nucleotides are TGTGCCAGCAGCGTAGCTAGGACAGGGGGTGGCTACACCTTC. Amino acids: CASSVARTGGGYTF.

This clonotype was counted between two and nine times. This rearrangement joins TRBV4-1 to TRBJ1-2; D unresolved. The CDR3 loop spans 16 amino acids. Germline CDR1 and CDR2: MGHRA and YSYEKL. V was pared by 3 bases and J by 6 bases, with 20 bases between. The CDR3 is CASSHQTERLRNGYTF. The CDR3 DNA reads TGCGCCAGCAGCCACCAGACGGAAAGGCTTCGGAATGGCTACACCTTC.

This chain joins TRBV4-1 and TRBJ2-1; TRBD2 might be the D (6 bases). Trimming took off 7 bases at V and 3 bases at J, with 22 bases between the two ends. The CDR3 runs to 17 residues. The germline V gene has CDR1 MGHRA and CDR2 YSYEKL. Here the CDR3 DNA reads TGCGCCAGCACACTTCATTTAGCGGCACTCTTCTACAATGAGCAGTTCTTC. Protein sequence: CASTLHLAALFYNEQFF.

This clonotype was picked up many times. V is TRBV7-9 and J is TRBJ1-2; the D is unclear. V was trimmed by 1 base and J by 0 bases, leaving 12 bases between them. The CDR3 runs 16 residues. Germline-derived CDR1 and CDR2 are SEHNR and FQNEAQ (reference sequence). The chain's CDR3 is CASSLGSRESNYGYTF. The CDR3 nucleotides are TGTGCCAGCAGCTTAGGGAGCCGCGAATCTAACTATGGCTACACCTTC.

In its sample, this clonotype was seen a few times. This chain uses TRBV27 with TRBJ2-1, with 7 nucleotides matching TRBD1. This CDR3 region has 16 residues. Germline CDR1 reads MNHEY; CDR2 reads SMNVEV (reference sequence). Trimming took 0 bases from V and 3 from J; bases not matched to a gene: 5. CDR3 loop: CASSLSDGQDYNEQFF. CDR3 nucleotides: TGTGCCAGCAGTTTATCAGATGGACAGGACTACAATGAGCAGTTCTTC.

Ten or more counts support this clonotype. The rearrangement joins TRBV11-2 to TRBJ2-7; TRBD1 aligns across 9 bases. This CDR3 contains 14 residues. The germline V gene encodes CDR1 SGHAT and CDR2 FQNNGV. V lost 5 bases and J lost 3; bases outside the gene matches: 5. Here the CDR3 reads CASSIRDRVYEQYF. CDR3 nucleotides: TGTGCCAGCAGCATCCGGGACAGGGTCTACGAGCAGTACTTC.

This clonotype was recorded at least ten times. For the CDR3, the DNA is TGTGCCACCAGTGATGCGAGCGCCTACGAGCAGTACTTC. It encodes CATSDASAYEQYF. J is TRBJ2-7 and V is TRBV24-1; no firm D call. The CDR3 extends over 13 amino acids. CDR1 and CDR2 from the germline V gene are KGHDR and SFDVKD. V gave up 3 bases and J gave up 2 bases, with 7 bases separating them.

This clonotype has ten or more counts. The J gene is TRBJ1-6, the V gene TRBV12-3 or TRBV12-4; TRBD1 aligns across 7 bases. The CDR3 is 14 residues long. V lost 6 bases and J lost 7; bases outside the gene matches: 6. CDR3 bases: TGTGCCAGCAGCCCGACAGGGAGCAATTCACCCCTCCACTTT. Translated, it gives CASSPTGSNSPLHF.

Turning to this clonotype: It may be a read error: a sequence one base away is much more abundant. The rearrangement links TRBV7-8 to TRBJ2-2; 10 bases line up with TRBD2. The CDR3 runs 16 residues. V was pared by 7 bases and J by 6 bases, with 11 bases of the junction left unmatched. CDR1 is SGHVS, CDR2 FQNEAQ, per germline. The CDR3 here is CASKEWASGSPGELFF. The CDR3 coding sequence is TGTGCCAGCAAAGAATGGGCTAGCGGGAGTCCCGGGGAGCTGTTTTTT.

A few counts support this clonotype. Given a much more abundant clone one base away, this may be a read error. The chain combines TRBV6-6 with TRBJ1-2; the match to TRBD1 covers 9 bases. CDR3 length: 15 residues. Per germline, CDR1 MNHNY and CDR2 SVGAGI (reference sequence). CDR3 in DNA: TGTGCCAACAGTTACTCAGGGACAGGGACCTATGGCTACACCTTC. Translated: CANSYSGTGTYGYTF.

This clonotype was seen repeatedly, ten times or more. This chain links TRBV3-1 with TRBJ1-1, with D maybe TRBD1 (6 bases). This CDR3 comprises 14 residues. V shed 5 bases and J shed 5 bases, with 15 bases lying between them. The germline CDR1 and CDR2 sequences are LGHDT and YNNKEL (reference sequence). The CDR3 spells CASSFRGGGTEAFF. CDR3 in DNA: TGTGCCAGCAGCTTCAGGGGCGGCGGGACTGAAGCTTTCTTT.

This clonotype occurred many times. The chain is built from TRBV6-1 and TRBJ1-5, with TRBD1 matching 8 bases. The germline CDR1 and CDR2 sequences are MNHNS and SASEGT. The CDR3 loop spans 13 amino acids. Trimming at V came to 6 bases and at J to 4 bases, leaving 2 bases not matched to a gene. DNA of the CDR3: TGTGCCAGCAGAAGACAGGGGAATCAGCCCCAGCATTTT. Its protein product is CASRRQGNQPQHF.

The chain joins TRBV5-1 to TRBJ2-5; the D is unclear. CDR3 size: 15 residues. Germline CDR1 and CDR2: SGHRS and YFSETQ. Trimming stripped 0 bases from V and 2 bases from J, with 11 bases between. The CDR3 DNA is TGCGCCAGCAGCTTGGATTCACCCGGGCAAGAGACCCAGTACTTC. It is translated as CASSLDSPGQETQYF.